This record concerns one T cell receptor (beta chain) sequence. The germline CDR1 and CDR2 sequences are MGHDK and SYGVNS. V lost 3 bases and J lost 0, with 5 bases in between. CDR3 length: 14 residues. These data come from a study of OX40 agonist ivuxolimab in advanced cancers. Repertoires were generated with immunoSEQ multiplex PCR, while TCRdb's copy carries only in-frame clones and drops some. The sample yields roughly 22,000 clones, roughly 90% seen once. The V call is TRBV25-1, the J call TRBJ1-4; D uncertain. The sample was CD4+ or CD8+ T cells sorted from blood, taken in a trial of the OX40 agonist ivuxolimab. This clonotype was sampled from an adult with an advanced solid tumor such as melanoma, head and neck, liver or kidney cancer. The CDR3: CASSDISTNEKLFF. The CDR3 nucleotides read TGTGCCAGCAGTGACATTTCAACTAATGAAAAACTGTTTTTT.